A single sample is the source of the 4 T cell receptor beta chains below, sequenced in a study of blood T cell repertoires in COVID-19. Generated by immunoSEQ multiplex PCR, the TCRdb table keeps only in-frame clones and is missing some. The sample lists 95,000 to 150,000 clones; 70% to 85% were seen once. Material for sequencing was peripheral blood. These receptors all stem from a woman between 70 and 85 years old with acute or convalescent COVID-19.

This CDR3 reads CASSLGQGMNYSNQPQHF. The CDR3 nucleotides read TGCGCCAGCAGCCTCGGACAGGGTATGAACTATAGCAATCAGCCCCAGCATTTT. The chain is built from TRBV10-1 and TRBJ1-5; the match to TRBD1 covers 8 bases. Germline CDR1 is WNHNN and CDR2 is SYGVQD (reference sequence). The J segment lost 0 bases and the V segment lost 6 bases, leaving 13 bases of the junction unmatched. The CDR3 covers 18 residues.

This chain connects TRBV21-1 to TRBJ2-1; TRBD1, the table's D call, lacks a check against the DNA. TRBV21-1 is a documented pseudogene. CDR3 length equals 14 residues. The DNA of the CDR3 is TGTGCCAGCAGCAAAGCGTGGGCCGCGAATGAGCAGTTCTTC. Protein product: CASSKAWAANEQFF.

CDR3: CASSQTELNQPQHF. DNA of the CDR3: TGTGCCAGCAGCCAGACAGAACTCAATCAGCCCCAGCATTTT. V usage is TRBV7-9 and J usage is TRBJ1-5; TRBD1 is a possible D gene (5 bases). Trimming took 5 bases from V and 3 from J, leaving 11 bases between them. The germline V gene encodes CDR1 SEHNR and CDR2 FQNEAQ (reference sequence). This CDR3 has 14 amino acids. The variable domain in full, completed from reference TRBV7-9 and TRBJ1-5, reads DTGVSQNPRHKITKRGQNVTFRCDPISEHNRLYWYRQTLGQGPEFLTYFQNEAQLEKSRLLSDRFSAERPKGSFSTLEIQRTEQGDSAMYLCASSQTELNQPQHFGDGTRLSIL.

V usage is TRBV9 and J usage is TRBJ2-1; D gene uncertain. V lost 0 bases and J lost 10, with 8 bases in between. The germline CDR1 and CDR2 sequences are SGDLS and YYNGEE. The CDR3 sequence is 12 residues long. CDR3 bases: TGTGCCAGCAGCGTAGTTGACACAGAGCAGTTCTTC. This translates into CASSVVDTEQFF.